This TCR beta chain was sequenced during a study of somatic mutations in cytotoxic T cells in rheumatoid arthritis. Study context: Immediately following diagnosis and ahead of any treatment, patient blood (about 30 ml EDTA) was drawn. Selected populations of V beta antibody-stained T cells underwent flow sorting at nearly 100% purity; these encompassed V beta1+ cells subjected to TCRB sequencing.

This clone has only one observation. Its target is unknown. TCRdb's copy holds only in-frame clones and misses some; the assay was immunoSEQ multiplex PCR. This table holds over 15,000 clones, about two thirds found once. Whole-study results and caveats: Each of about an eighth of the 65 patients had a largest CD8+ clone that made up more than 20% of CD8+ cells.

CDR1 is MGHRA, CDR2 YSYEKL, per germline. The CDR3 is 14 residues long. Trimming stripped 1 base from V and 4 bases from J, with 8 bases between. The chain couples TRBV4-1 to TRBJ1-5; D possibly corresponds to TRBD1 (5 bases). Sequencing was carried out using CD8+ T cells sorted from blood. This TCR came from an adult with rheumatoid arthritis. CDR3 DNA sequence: TGCGCCAGCAGCCAAGTTCCAGGGAATCAGCCCCAGCATTTT. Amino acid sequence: CASSQVPGNQPQHF.